This passage covers 30 T cell receptor beta chains from one sample sequenced in a study of lymphopenia after photon versus proton radiotherapy. Assay: immunoSEQ multiplex PCR; the TCRdb copy retains only in-frame clones and omits some. The sample includes 37,000 or so clones, about 86% of them seen just once. The sequenced sample was peripheral blood, obtained from a patient treated with proton-based radiotherapy. The receptors stem from a woman in her 70s with pancreatic cancer. Some clones in this sample may be carry-over from other donors' samples.

CDR3 coding DNA: TGCAGCGTTGAAAGGGCGGGCCGGGAGGCCTACGAGCAGTACTTC. Translating gives CSVERAGREAYEQYF. The chain has TRBV29-1 and TRBJ2-7; TRBD2 matches at 7 bases. V was clipped by 2 bases and J by 2 bases; unmatched bases: 9. This CDR3 has 15 residues. Germline V CDR1 and CDR2: SQVTM, ANQGSEA.

The J gene is TRBJ1-2, the V gene TRBV5-4, with a possible D match to TRBD1 (5 bases). Per germline, CDR1 SGHNT and CDR2 YYREEE (reference sequence). V gave up 0 bases and J gave up 2 bases, with 8 bases separating them. The CDR3 spans 14 residues. Here the CDR3 reads CASSLGGENYGYTF. The CDR3 DNA sequence: TGTGCCAGCAGCTTGGGGGGGGAAAACTATGGCTACACCTTC. Variable domain in full (rest from reference TRBV5-4 and TRBJ1-2): ETGVTQSPTHLIKTRGQQVTLRCSSQSGHNTVSWYQQALGQGPQFIFQYYREEENGRGNFPPRFSGLQFPNYSSELNVNALELDDSALYLCASSLGGENYGYTFGSGTRLTVV.

The CDR3 nucleotides are TGCGCCAGCACCAAAGACAGGGGCTACGAGCAGTACTTC. Translated, it gives CASTKDRGYEQYF. The gene calls are TRBV5-1 and TRBJ2-7; TRBD1 matches at 8 bases. V lost 6 bases and J lost 3; bases outside the gene matches: 5. Germline V gene sequence: CDR1 SGHRS, CDR2 YFSETQ. The CDR3 covers 13 residues.

The rearrangement links TRBV6-5 to TRBJ2-1; TRBD2 is a possible D gene (5 bases). The CDR3 runs 12 residues. V lost 6 bases to trimming and J lost 9 bases, with 12 bases between them. The germline V gene has CDR1 MNHEY and CDR2 SVGAGI. The CDR3 nucleotides read TGTGCCAGCAGCTCGCGGAGCGGTGAGCAGTTCTTC. Its translation is CASSSRSGEQFF.

The rearrangement joins TRBV5-6 to TRBJ2-1; the match to TRBD2 covers 10 bases. The CDR3 is made up of 14 amino acids. Germline V gene lookup returns CDR1 SGHDT and CDR2 YYEEEE. The J segment lost 8 bases and the V segment lost 2 bases, leaving 4 bases of the junction unmatched. CDR3 sequence reads: CASSLAGGAHEQFF. CDR3 sequence (DNA): TGTGCCAGCAGCTTAGCGGGAGGGGCCCATGAGCAGTTCTTC. The entire variable domain, with the rest obtained from reference TRBV5-6 and TRBJ2-1, is as follows: DAGVTQSPTHLIKTRGQQVTLRCSPKSGHDTVSWYQQALGQGPQFIFQYYEEEERQRGNFPDRFSGHQFPNYSSELNVNALLLGDSALYLCASSLAGGAHEQFFGPGTRLTVL.

The CDR3 coding sequence is TGCAGCGTTGATCTTGGGGGTGGTGACACTGAAGCTTTCTTT. Its translation: CSVDLGGGDTEAFF. This sequence joins TRBV29-1 and TRBJ1-1; the D gene is possibly TRBD1 (5 bases). This CDR3 has 14 amino acids. The V and J ends lost 3 bases and 3 bases respectively, with 14 bases between them. Germline lookup yields CDR1 SQVTM and CDR2 ANQGSEA.

The chain links TRBV15 to TRBJ2-1; unclear D gene. CDR1 LNHNV and CDR2 YYDKDF come from the germline V gene (reference sequence). V lost 0 bases, J lost 6 bases, and 6 bases lay in between. The CDR3 length is 13 residues. CDR3 bases: TGTGCCACCAGCAGAGATGCGGTCAATGAGCAGTTCTTC. The encoded protein is CATSRDAVNEQFF.

Regarding this clone: An end of the junction differs from the germline gene, which may be a read error. V is TRBV6-6 and J is TRBJ2-7; a weak D match, TRBD1 (6 bases). This CDR3 comprises 14 residues. Looked up from germline, CDR1 is MNHNY and CDR2 is SVGAGI (reference sequence). DNA for the CDR3: TGTGCCAGCAGTACCGGGGACACCCCCTACAAGCAGTACTTC. Encoded protein: CASSTGDTPYKQYF.

The chain has TRBV27 and TRBJ1-5; tentatively, D is TRBD1 (5 bases). The CDR3 spans 14 residues. The V gene's germline CDR1 is MNHEY and CDR2 SMNVEV (reference sequence). Trimming took off 2 bases at V and 5 bases at J, with 10 bases between the two ends. The CDR3 here is CASSLEGNYQPQHF. The CDR3 DNA sequence: TGTGCCAGCAGTTTAGAGGGGAATTATCAGCCCCAGCATTTT.

The chain employs TRBV10-3 and TRBJ1-1; D is undetermined. Trimming left V 10 bases short and J 4 bases short, with 22 bases between. The germline CDR1 and CDR2 sequences are ENHRY and SYGVKD. CDR3 size: 15 residues. CDR3: CATATGPNGGTEAFF. As DNA, the CDR3 is TGTGCCACGGCGACCGGGCCCAACGGTGGCACTGAAGCTTTCTTT.

The rearrangement links TRBV10-3 to TRBJ1-1; maybe TRBD1 (5 bases). Trimming left V 0 bases short and J 5 bases short, with 10 bases between. The length of the CDR3 is 14 residues. Germline CDR1 ENHRY, CDR2 SYGVKD. CDR3 sequence (DNA): TGTGCCATCAGTGAGTCGATAGGGGTAACTGAAGCTTTCTTT. It encodes CAISESIGVTEAFF.

The J gene is TRBJ2-1, the V gene TRBV5-1; the D call may be TRBD1 or TRBD2 (5 bases each). The CDR3 extends over 14 amino acids. Looked up from germline, CDR1 is SGHRS and CDR2 is YFSETQ. V gave up 1 base and J gave up 2 bases, with 7 bases separating them. CDR3 sequence (DNA): TGCGCCAGCAGCTTGCAGGGAGCCTACAATGAGCAGTTCTTC. Translation: CASSLQGAYNEQFF.

This chain uses TRBV7-9 with TRBJ1-2, with D perhaps matching TRBD1 (6 bases). Trimming shortened V by 1 base and J by 3 bases, and 9 bases separated the two germline ends. Germline loops: CDR1 SEHNR, CDR2 FQNEAQ (reference sequence). The CDR3 has 14 amino acids. DNA for the CDR3: TGTGCCAGCAGCTTAGGGGGACAAGACTATGGCTACACCTTC. This codes for CASSLGGQDYGYTF.

The rearrangement joins TRBV6-1 to TRBJ2-3; 7 bases map to TRBD1. The germline CDR1 and CDR2 sequences are MNHNS and SASEGT. V lost 1 base to trimming and J lost 2 bases; unmatched junction nucleotides: 3. CDR3 size: 15 residues. The CDR3 DNA follows: TGTGCCAGCAGTGAAGACAGGGGTTTCACAGATACGCAGTATTTT. Residues: CASSEDRGFTDTQYF.

The rearrangement uses TRBV10-3 and TRBJ2-7, with no clear D. Germline-derived CDR1 and CDR2 are ENHRY and SYGVKD. The CDR3 totals 14 residues. Trimming left V 3 bases short and J 0 bases short, with 9 bases between. The CDR3 loop reads CAISDGTVSYEQYF. For the CDR3, the DNA is TGTGCCATCAGTGATGGAACGGTCTCCTACGAGCAGTACTTC.

A few counts support this clone. The gene calls are TRBV27 and TRBJ2-1, with TRBD2 identical over 12 bases. CDR3 length: 15 amino acids. Germline V gives CDR1 MNHEY, CDR2 SMNVEV (reference sequence). The ends lost 5 bases at V and 7 bases at J; junction bases unmatched: 6. CDR3 in DNA: TGTGCCAGCAGTCATCGACTAGCGGGAGTTAATGAGCAGTTCTTC. Translation gives CASSHRLAGVNEQFF.

The rearrangement uses TRBV27 and TRBJ2-3, with 13 bases identical to TRBD2. The J segment lost 5 bases and the V segment lost 5 bases, leaving 7 bases of the junction unmatched. Looked up from germline, CDR1 is MNHEY and CDR2 is SMNVEV (reference sequence). The CDR3 consists of 16 residues. CDR3 loop: CASSLTSGRFGDTQYF. CDR3 DNA sequence: TGTGCCAGCAGTCTGACTAGCGGGAGGTTTGGAGATACGCAGTATTTT.

This rearrangement joins TRBV7-8 to TRBJ2-2; TRBD2 agrees at 13 bases. Germline assignment: CDR1 SGHVS and CDR2 FQNEAQ. This CDR3 is 16 amino acids long. Losses at the gene ends were 5 bases for V and 2 bases for J; bases not matched to a gene: 2. CDR3 protein: CASSKGLAGNTGELFF. The CDR3 region has the DNA TGTGCCAGCAGCAAGGGACTAGCGGGAAACACCGGGGAGCTGTTTTTT.

The chain couples TRBV29-1 to TRBJ2-3; D remains ambiguous. V lost 2 bases and J lost 1, with 7 bases in between. CDR1 and CDR2 (germline): SQVTM, ANQGSEA. The CDR3 has 13 amino acids. CDR3 DNA: TGCAGCGTTGAAAGGTCTGGCACAGATACGCAGTATTTT. It is translated as CSVERSGTDTQYF.

The DNA for the CDR3 is TGTGCCAGTAGTAGACAGGGTACGTCTGAAGCTTTCTTT. It yields the protein CASSRQGTSEAFF. This rearrangement joins TRBV19 to TRBJ1-1, with 7 bases fitting TRBD1. Germline V gives CDR1 LNHDA, CDR2 SQIVND (reference sequence). The CDR3 loop spans 13 amino acids. V dropped 4 bases and J dropped 6; count of bases not matched to a gene: 5.

The rearrangement uses TRBV9 and TRBJ2-3; 13 nucleotides line up with TRBD2. There are 18 residues in the CDR3. Germline CDR1 is SGDLS and CDR2 is YYNGEE. V trimming: 1 base; J trimming: 0 bases; junction bases outside the gene matches: 5. The DNA for the CDR3 is TGTGCCAGCAGCGTAAGGGGACTAGCGGGAATAAGCACAGATACGCAGTATTTT. This translates into CASSVRGLAGISTDTQYF.

In this sample, this clone turned up once. The V gene is TRBV20-1, the J gene TRBJ2-3; no definite D call. This CDR3 contains 11 residues. CDR1 is DFQATT and CDR2 is SNEGSKA in the germline V gene (reference sequence). V was trimmed by 6 bases and J by 2 bases, leaving 6 bases between them. The CDR3 is CSAEDTDTQYF. For the CDR3, the DNA is TGCAGTGCAGAAGACACAGATACGCAGTATTTT.

The genes are TRBV18 and TRBJ1-3, with 8 nucleotides matching TRBD1. In germline, CDR1 is KGHSH, CDR2 LQKENI. The J segment lost 2 bases and the V segment lost 3 bases, leaving 3 bases of the junction unmatched. The CDR3 sequence is 15 residues long. The CDR3 loop reads CASSPGQGPGNTIYF. The DNA for the CDR3 is TGTGCCAGCTCACCCGGACAGGGCCCTGGAAACACCATATATTTT.

V gene TRBV5-1 combines with J gene TRBJ2-7; no clear D. Germline CDR1 is SGHRS and CDR2 is YFSETQ. This CDR3 comprises 12 residues. V lost 4 bases, J lost 1 base, and 6 bases lay in between. The CDR3 sequence is CASSVESYEQYF. DNA of the CDR3: TGCGCCAGCAGCGTGGAGTCCTACGAGCAGTACTTC.

V and J are TRBV5-1 and TRBJ1-3, with 9 nucleotides matching TRBD1. Germline lookup yields CDR1 SGHRS and CDR2 YFSETQ. Losses at the gene ends were 6 bases for V and 3 bases for J; bases not matched to a gene: 10. The CDR3 covers 16 residues. The CDR3 coding sequence is TGCGCCAGCACGGAGGCGACAGGGGGTAGTGGAAACACCATATATTTT. It translates to CASTEATGGSGNTIYF.

The CDR3 DNA reads TGTGAGACACAAAGGGGATTAAGGACTGAAGCTTTCTTT. Protein: CETQRGLRTEAFF. The rearrangement links TRBV7-9 to TRBJ1-1, with D possibly being TRBD1 (5 bases). Germline CDR1 reads SEHNR; CDR2 reads FQNEAQ (reference sequence). There are 13 residues in the CDR3.

Remarks on this clone: Relative to the germline gene, one junction end is altered; a read error may explain this. The chain combines TRBV7-7 with TRBJ2-7; D is perhaps TRBD2 (6 bases). Germline-derived CDR1 and CDR2 are SSHAT and FNYEAQ (reference sequence). The CDR3 runs to 13 residues. The CDR3 DNA reads as TGTGCTAGCAGCCCCGGGAGAGGCTACGAGCAGTACTTC. Translation: CASSPGRGYEQYF.

This clone was seen a few times. The chain is built from TRBV2 and TRBJ1-2, with 9 bases identical to TRBD1. The CDR3 loop spans 13 amino acids. Per the germline V gene, CDR1 is SNHLY and CDR2 is FYNNEI. J gave up 3 bases and V 6 bases, and 2 bases lay outside the gene matches. CDR3 DNA sequence: TGTGCCAGCAGGGACAGGGGTGACTATGGCTACACCTTC. This translates into CASRDRGDYGYTF. The full variable domain, completed using reference TRBV2 and TRBJ1-2, is EPEVTQTPSHQVTQMGQEVILRCVPISNHLYFYWYRQILGQKVEFLVSFYNNEISEKSEIFDDQFSVERPDGSNFTLKIRSTKLEDSAMYFCASRDRGDYGYTFGSGTRLTVV.

The V gene is TRBV18, the J gene TRBJ1-3; no clear D gene. With 3 bases removed from V and 8 bases from J, the gap between germline ends came to 11 bases. The CDR3 totals 13 residues. Germline CDR1 reads KGHSH; CDR2 reads LQKENI. The CDR3 DNA sequence: TGTGCCAGCTCACCCCCAGGTCCTGACACCATATATTTT. Amino acid sequence: CASSPPGPDTIYF.

J is TRBJ2-1 and V is TRBV4-3, with 9 nucleotides matching TRBD1. V lost 0 bases, J lost 8 bases, and 8 bases stayed unmatched. Germline CDR1 and CDR2: LGHNA and YSLEER. The CDR3 length is 16 residues. CDR3 in amino acids: CASSQESDRGMDEQFF. The DNA for the CDR3 is TGCGCCAGCAGCCAAGAATCGGACAGGGGCATGGATGAGCAGTTCTTC.